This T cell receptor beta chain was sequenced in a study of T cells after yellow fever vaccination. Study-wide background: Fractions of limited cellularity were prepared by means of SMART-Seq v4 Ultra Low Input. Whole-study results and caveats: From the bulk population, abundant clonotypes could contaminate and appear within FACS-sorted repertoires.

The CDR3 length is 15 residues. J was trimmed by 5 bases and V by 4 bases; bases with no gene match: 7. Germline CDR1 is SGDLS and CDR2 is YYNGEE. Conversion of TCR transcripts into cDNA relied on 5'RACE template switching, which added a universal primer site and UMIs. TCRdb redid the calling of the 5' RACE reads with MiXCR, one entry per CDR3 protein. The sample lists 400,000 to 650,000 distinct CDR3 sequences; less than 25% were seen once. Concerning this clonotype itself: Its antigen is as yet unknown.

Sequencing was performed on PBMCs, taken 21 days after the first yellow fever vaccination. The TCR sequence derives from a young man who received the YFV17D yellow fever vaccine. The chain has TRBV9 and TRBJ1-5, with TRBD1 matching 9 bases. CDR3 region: CASSPQGAGDQPQHF. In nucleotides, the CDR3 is TGTGCCAGCAGCCCACAGGGGGCTGGCGATCAGCCCCAGCATTTT.